This T cell receptor (beta chain) came from a study of cytomegalovirus exposure and HLA in healthy donors. A multiplex PCR was run with 60 Vbeta primers and 13 Jbeta primers. Clones were read by immunoSEQ multiplex PCR, and TCRdb kept only the in-frame ones, dropping some. The sample yields around 92,000 clones, about four fifths seen once. From germline, CDR1 is ENHRY and CDR2 SYGVKD. J was trimmed by 8 bases and V by 8 bases; bases with no gene match: 9. The CDR3 sequence is 14 residues long. Sequencing was performed on PBMCs. The clonotype comes from a woman in her seventies in good health and CMV-seropositive. The rearrangement joins TRBV10-3 to TRBJ2-1; TRBD2 matches 10 bases. The CDR3 sequence is CAIRRAGGPHEQFF. CDR3 coding DNA: TGTGCCATCCGACGAGCGGGGGGGCCACATGAGCAGTTCTTC.